Listed here are 11 T cell receptor beta chains from one sample, sequenced in a study of cytomegalovirus exposure and HLA in healthy donors. Assay: immunoSEQ multiplex PCR; the TCRdb copy retains only in-frame clones and omits some. The sample lists roughly 80,000 clones, 93% occurring once. The sample comprised PBMCs. These receptors all stem from a man between 18 and 29 years old in good health and CMV-seronegative.

This chain joins TRBV27 and TRBJ2-1, with D perhaps matching TRBD2 (5 bases). The CDR3 extends over 14 amino acids. CDR1 MNHEY and CDR2 SMNVEV come from the germline V gene (reference sequence). V was trimmed by 3 bases and J by 9 bases, leaving 15 bases between them. CDR3 sequence (DNA): TGTGCCAGCAGTTTGTCCTCACTAGGACTTGAGCAGTTCTTC. Its protein is CASSLSSLGLEQFF.

DNA of the CDR3: TGCGCCAGCAGCTCCCGACAGGGGAATCTAGCTAACTATGGCTACACCTTC. Amino acids: CASSSRQGNLANYGYTF. The chain joins TRBV4-3 to TRBJ1-2; TRBD1 matches at 8 bases. Trimming removed 5 bases from V and 0 bases from J; junction bases left unmatched: 11. Germline CDR1 LGHNA, CDR2 YSLEER. The CDR3 consists of 17 residues.

The rearrangement links TRBV15 to TRBJ1-1; 7 nucleotides match TRBD1. This CDR3 is 16 amino acids long. The J segment lost 8 bases and the V segment lost 3 bases, leaving 15 bases of the junction unmatched. The germline gives CDR1 LNHNV, CDR2 YYDKDF (reference sequence). The CDR3 spells CATSRGQHSSPGEAFF. DNA of the CDR3: TGTGCCACCAGCAGGGGACAGCACTCCTCTCCGGGGGAAGCTTTCTTT.

The rearrangement links TRBV5-4 to TRBJ2-5; D uncertain. With 4 bases removed from V and 1 base from J, the gap between germline ends came to 8 bases. The CDR3 consists of 13 residues. Germline CDR1 SGHNT, CDR2 YYREEE (reference sequence). CDR3 residues: CASSLRSQETQYF. The DNA of the CDR3 is TGTGCCAGCAGCCTACGGAGCCAAGAGACCCAGTACTTC.

The gene calls are TRBV19 and TRBJ1-2; D possibly corresponds to TRBD1 (6 bases). V was shortened by 5 bases and J by 5 bases, with 9 bases between the two germline ends. CDR3 length equals 12 residues. CDR1 LNHDA and CDR2 SQIVND come from the germline V gene (reference sequence). This CDR3 is CASSLQGYGYTF. The DNA for the CDR3 is TGTGCCAGTAGTCTACAGGGATATGGCTACACCTTC. Full variable domain (outside the CDR3, taken from reference TRBV19 and TRBJ1-2): DGGITQSPKYLFRKEGQNVTLSCEQNLNHDAMYWYRQDPGQGLRLIYYSQIVNDFQKGDIAEGYSVSREKKESFPLTVTSAQKNPTAFYLCASSLQGYGYTFGSGTRLTVV.

This chain joins TRBV4-3 and TRBJ1-2, with a weak D call TRBD1 (6 bases). The CDR3 has 15 residues. Germline lookup yields CDR1 LGHNA and CDR2 YSLEER. The V end lost 0 bases, the J end lost 2 bases, and 10 bases lay between the germline ends. The CDR3 bases are TGCGCCAGCAGCCAAGATTGGCAGGGGAACTATGGCTACACCTTC. This codes for CASSQDWQGNYGYTF.

The gene calls are TRBV13 and TRBJ1-1; a weak D match, TRBD1 (6 bases). Trimming stripped 0 bases from V and 6 bases from J, with 8 bases between. The CDR3 is 13 residues long. Germline V gene lookup returns CDR1 PRHDT and CDR2 FYEKMQ (reference sequence). The CDR3 DNA sequence: TGTGCCAGCAGCTTAGGAGACAGGCCTGAAGCTTTCTTT. It specifies CASSLGDRPEAFF.

This clone was recorded once. The rearrangement links TRBV5-1 to TRBJ1-1; 7 positions match TRBD1. CDR3 length equals 14 residues. Germline V gene data show CDR1 as SGHRS and CDR2 as YFSETQ. V gave up 2 bases and J gave up 3 bases; unmatched junction bases: 4. The CDR3 reads CASSLRQGHTEAFF. The CDR3 nucleotides are TGCGCCAGCAGCTTAAGACAGGGCCACACTGAAGCTTTCTTT.

The chain employs TRBV5-1 and TRBJ2-1; 8 bases agree with TRBD2. The CDR3 contains 16 residues. Germline CDR1 SGHRS, CDR2 YFSETQ. J was trimmed by 2 bases and V by 4 bases; bases with no gene match: 8. Here the CDR3 DNA reads TGCGCCAGCAGCGAGCGGGAGTCGGGGCCCTACAATGAGCAGTTCTTC. This gives the protein CASSERESGPYNEQFF.

In DNA form, the CDR3 reads TGTGCCAGCAGCTTAGCCAGAGGGAGTTGGACTGAAGCTTTCTTT. It encodes CASSLARGSWTEAFF. This chain connects TRBV7-9 to TRBJ1-1; the D is unclear. Germline assignment: CDR1 SEHNR and CDR2 FQNEAQ (reference sequence). This CDR3 has 15 residues. Trimming cost V 0 bases and J 5 bases, with 13 bases left between them.

The chain links TRBV11-3 to TRBJ2-1, with 14 bases that match TRBD2. CDR3 length: 17 amino acids. From germline, CDR1 is SGHNT and CDR2 YENEEA. Trimming removed 1 base from V and 7 bases from J; junction bases left unmatched: 6. The CDR3 DNA follows: TGTGCCAGCAGCTTAGCACACGGGACTAGCGGGAGTAATGAGCAGTTCTTC. Protein sequence: CASSLAHGTSGSNEQFF.